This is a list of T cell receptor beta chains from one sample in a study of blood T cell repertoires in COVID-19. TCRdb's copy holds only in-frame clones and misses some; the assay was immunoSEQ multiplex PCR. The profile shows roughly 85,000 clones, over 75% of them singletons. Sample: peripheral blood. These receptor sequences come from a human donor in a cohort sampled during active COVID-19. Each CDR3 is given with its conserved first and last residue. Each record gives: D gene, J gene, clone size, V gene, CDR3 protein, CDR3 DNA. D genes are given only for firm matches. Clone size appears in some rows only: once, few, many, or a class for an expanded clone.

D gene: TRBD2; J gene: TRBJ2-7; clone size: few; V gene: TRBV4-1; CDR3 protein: CASSQGGLGSYEQYF; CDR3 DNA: TGCGCCAGCAGCCAAGGGGGACTAGGAAGCTACGAGCAGTACTTC
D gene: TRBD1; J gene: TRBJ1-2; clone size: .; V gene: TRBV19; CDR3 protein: CASSRQGANRYGYTF; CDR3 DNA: TGTGCCAGTAGTCGGCAGGGGGCTAATCGCTATGGCTACACCTTC
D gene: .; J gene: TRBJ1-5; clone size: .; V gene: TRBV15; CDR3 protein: CATSRDRSSFNQPQHF; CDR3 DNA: TGTGCCACCAGCAGAGATCGGAGCAGCTTCAATCAGCCCCAGCATTTT
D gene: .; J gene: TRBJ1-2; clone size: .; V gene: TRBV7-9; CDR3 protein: CASSSPTDYGYTF; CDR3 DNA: TGTGCCAGCAGCTCCCCTACGGACTATGGCTACACCTTC
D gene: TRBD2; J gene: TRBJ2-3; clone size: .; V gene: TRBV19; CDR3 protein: CASSIDPGGGSGTDTQYF; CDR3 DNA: TGTGCCAGTAGTATAGATCCGGGCGGGGGTAGCGGCACAGATACGCAGTATTTT
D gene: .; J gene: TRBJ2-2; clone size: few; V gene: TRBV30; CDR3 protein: CAWRPGANTGELFF; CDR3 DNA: TGTGCCTGGAGGCCAGGCGCGAACACCGGGGAGCTGTTTTTT
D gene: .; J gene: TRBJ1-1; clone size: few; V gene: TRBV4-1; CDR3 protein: CASSQVVPGARTEAFF; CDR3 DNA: TGCGCCAGCAGCCAAGTCGTTCCAGGGGCCCGGACTGAAGCTTTCTTT
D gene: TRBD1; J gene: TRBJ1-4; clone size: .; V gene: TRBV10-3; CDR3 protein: CAISEFRGQGNYEKLFF; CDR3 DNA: TGTGCCATCAGTGAGTTCCGGGGACAGGGGAATTATGAAAAACTGTTTTTT
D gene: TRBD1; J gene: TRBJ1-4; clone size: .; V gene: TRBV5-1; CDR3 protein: CASSSSGQINEKLFF; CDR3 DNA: TGCGCCAGCAGCTCATCGGGACAGATTAATGAAAAACTGTTTTTT
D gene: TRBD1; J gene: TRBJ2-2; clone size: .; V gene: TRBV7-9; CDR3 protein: CASSRRQGDRDTGELFF; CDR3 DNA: TGTGCCAGCAGCCGTAGACAGGGGGACAGGGACACCGGGGAGCTGTTTTTT
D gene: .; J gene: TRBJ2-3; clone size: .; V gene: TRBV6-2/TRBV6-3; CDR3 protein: CASSRDNTDTQYF; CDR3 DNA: TGTGCCAGCAGCCGGGACAACACAGATACGCAGTATTTT
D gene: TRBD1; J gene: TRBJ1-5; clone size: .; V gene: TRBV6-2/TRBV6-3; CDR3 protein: CASSYGTGGAQPQHF; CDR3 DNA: TGTGCCAGCAGTTACGGGACAGGGGGTGCTCAGCCCCAGCATTTT
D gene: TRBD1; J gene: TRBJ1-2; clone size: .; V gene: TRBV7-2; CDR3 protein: CASSPGQGRHGYTF; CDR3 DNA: TGTGCCAGCAGCCCAGGACAGGGCCGTCATGGCTACACCTTC
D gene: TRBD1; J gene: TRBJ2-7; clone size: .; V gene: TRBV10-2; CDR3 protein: CASSEPGFLDRGDEQYF; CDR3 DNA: TGCGCCAGCAGTGAGCCCGGATTCCTTGACAGGGGCGACGAGCAGTACTTC
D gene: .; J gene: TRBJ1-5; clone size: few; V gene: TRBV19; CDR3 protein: CASSESGVNNQPQHF; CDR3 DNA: TGTGCCAGTAGTGAGTCGGGAGTAAACAATCAGCCCCAGCATTTT
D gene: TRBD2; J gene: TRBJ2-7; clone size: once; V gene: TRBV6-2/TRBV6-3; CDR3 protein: CASSYSSGGAYEQYF; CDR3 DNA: TGTGCCAGCAGTTACTCGAGCGGGGGGGCCTACGAGCAGTACTTC
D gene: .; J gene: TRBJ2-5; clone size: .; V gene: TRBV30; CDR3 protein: CAWSVLYTGRRETQYF; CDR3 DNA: TGTGCCTGGAGTGTACTATACACAGGCCGTCGGGAGACCCAGTACTTC
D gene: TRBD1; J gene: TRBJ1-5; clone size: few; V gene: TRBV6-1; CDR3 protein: CASSEAGTGQPQHF; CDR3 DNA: TGTGCCAGCAGTGAAGCCGGGACAGGTCAGCCCCAGCATTTT
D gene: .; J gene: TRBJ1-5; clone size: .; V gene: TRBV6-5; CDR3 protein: CASMTGQNQPQHF; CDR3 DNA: TGTGCCAGCATGACGGGACAAAATCAGCCCCAGCATTTT
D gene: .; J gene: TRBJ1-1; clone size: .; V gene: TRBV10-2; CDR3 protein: CASSELRTEAFF; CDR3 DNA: TGCGCCAGCAGTGAGCTTCGCACTGAAGCTTTCTTT
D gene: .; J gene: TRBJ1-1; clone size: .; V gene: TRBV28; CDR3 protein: CASSIPQGTEAFF; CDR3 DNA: TGTGCCAGCAGTATTCCGCAGGGGACTGAAGCTTTCTTT
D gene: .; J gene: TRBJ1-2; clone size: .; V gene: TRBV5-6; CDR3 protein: CASSLRRRNYGYTF; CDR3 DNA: TGTGCCAGCAGCTTGAGGCGGAGAAACTATGGCTACACCTTC
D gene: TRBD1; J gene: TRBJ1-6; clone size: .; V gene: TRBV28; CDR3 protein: CASSPPTGASSPLHF; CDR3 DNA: TGTGCCAGCAGTCCCCCGACAGGGGCCAGTTCACCCCTCCACTTT
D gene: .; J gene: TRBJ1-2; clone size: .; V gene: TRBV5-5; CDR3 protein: CASSLAGLSGYTF; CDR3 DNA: TGTGCCAGCAGCCTGGCAGGGTTGAGTGGCTACACCTTC
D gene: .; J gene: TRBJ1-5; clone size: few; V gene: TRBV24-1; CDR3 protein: CATSDLPGVNQPQHF; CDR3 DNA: TGTGCCACCAGTGATTTACCGGGAGTCAATCAGCCCCAGCATTTT
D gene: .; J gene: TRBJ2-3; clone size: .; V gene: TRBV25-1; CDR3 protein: CASRKTWPTDTQYF; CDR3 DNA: TGTGCCAGCAGAAAGACATGGCCCACAGATACGCAGTATTTT
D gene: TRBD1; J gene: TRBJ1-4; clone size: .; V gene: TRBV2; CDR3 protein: CASSSGGAGDEKLFF; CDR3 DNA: TGTGCCAGCAGCTCAGGGGGCGCAGGGGATGAAAAACTGTTTTTT
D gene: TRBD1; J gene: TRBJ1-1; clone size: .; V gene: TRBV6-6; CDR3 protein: CASTPDRLEAFF; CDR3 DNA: TGTGCCAGCACCCCGGACAGGCTGGAAGCTTTCTTT
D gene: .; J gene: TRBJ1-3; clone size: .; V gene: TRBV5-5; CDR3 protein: CASSALFVSGNTIYF; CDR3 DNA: TGTGCCAGCAGCGCGCTATTTGTCTCTGGAAACACCATATATTTT
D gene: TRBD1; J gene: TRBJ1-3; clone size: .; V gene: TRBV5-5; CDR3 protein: CASSLMGQGAKNTIYF; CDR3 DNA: TGTGCCAGCAGCCTGATGGGACAGGGGGCGAAGAACACCATATATTTT
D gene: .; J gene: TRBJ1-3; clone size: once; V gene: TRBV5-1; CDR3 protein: CASSSTGVSGNTIYF; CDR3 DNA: TGCGCCAGCAGCTCGACCGGGGTTTCTGGAAACACCATATATTTT
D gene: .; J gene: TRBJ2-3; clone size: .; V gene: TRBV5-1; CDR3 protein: CASSFRSTDTQYF; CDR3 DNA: TGCGCCAGCAGCTTTAGAAGCACAGATACGCAGTATTTT
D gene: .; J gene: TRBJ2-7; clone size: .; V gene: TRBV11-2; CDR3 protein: CASSVRDTYYEQYF; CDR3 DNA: TGTGCCAGCAGCGTTCGGGACACCTACTACGAGCAGTACTTC
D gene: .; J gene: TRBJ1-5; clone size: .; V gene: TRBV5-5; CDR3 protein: CASSLASTGNQPQHF; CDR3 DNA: TGTGCCAGCAGCTTGGCCTCTACAGGCAATCAGCCCCAGCATTTT
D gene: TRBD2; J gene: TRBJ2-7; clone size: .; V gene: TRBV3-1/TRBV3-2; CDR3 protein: CASSPHGGGVSYEQYF; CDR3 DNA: TGTGCCAGCAGCCCCCATGGCGGGGGGGTCTCCTACGAGCAGTACTTC
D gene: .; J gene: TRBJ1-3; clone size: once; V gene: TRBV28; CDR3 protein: CASRLGGAGNTIYF; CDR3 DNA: TGTGCCAGCAGACTAGGGGGAGCCGGAAACACCATATATTTT
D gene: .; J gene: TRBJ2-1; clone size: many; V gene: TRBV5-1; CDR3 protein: CATGGGESYNEQFF; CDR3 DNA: TGCGCCACCGGTGGAGGGGAAAGCTACAATGAGCAGTTCTTC
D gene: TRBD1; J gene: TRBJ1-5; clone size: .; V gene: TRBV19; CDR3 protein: CASSMGQQPSNQPQHF; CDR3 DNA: TGTGCCAGTAGTATGGGACAGCAACCTAGCAATCAGCCCCAGCATTTT
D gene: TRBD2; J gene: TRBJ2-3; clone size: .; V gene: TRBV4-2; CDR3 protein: CASSQGLAGTSTDTQYF; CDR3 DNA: TGTGCCAGCAGCCAAGGACTAGCGGGCACTAGCACAGATACGCAGTATTTT
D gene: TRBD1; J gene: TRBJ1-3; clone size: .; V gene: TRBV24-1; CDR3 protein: CATTDRTGNTIYF; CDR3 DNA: TGTGCCACTACGGACAGGACTGGAAACACCATATATTTT
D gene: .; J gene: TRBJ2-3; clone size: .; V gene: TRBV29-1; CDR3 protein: CSGGRAGATDTQYF; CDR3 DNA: TGCAGCGGGGGTAGGGCGGGGGCCACAGATACGCAGTATTTT
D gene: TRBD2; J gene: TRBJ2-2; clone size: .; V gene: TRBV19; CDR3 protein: CASIRLAGDTGELFF; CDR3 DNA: TGTGCCAGTATTAGACTAGCGGGGGACACCGGGGAGCTGTTTTTT
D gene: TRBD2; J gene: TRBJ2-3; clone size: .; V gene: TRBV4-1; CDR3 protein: CASSQLAGVDTQYF; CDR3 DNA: TGCGCCAGCAGCCAACTAGCGGGGGTTGATACGCAGTATTTT
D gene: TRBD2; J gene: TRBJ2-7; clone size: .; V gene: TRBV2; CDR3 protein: CASRASGGAFYEQYF; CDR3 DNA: TGTGCCAGCAGGGCTAGCGGGGGGGCATTTTACGAGCAGTACTTC
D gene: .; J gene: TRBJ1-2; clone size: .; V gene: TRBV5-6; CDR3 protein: CASSLLQANYGYTF; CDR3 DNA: TGTGCCAGCAGCTTACTACAGGCTAACTATGGCTACACCTTC
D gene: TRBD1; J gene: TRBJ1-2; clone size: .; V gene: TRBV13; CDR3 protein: CASSLKRQGAPGYTF; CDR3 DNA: TGTGCCAGCAGCTTAAAAAGACAGGGGGCGCCTGGCTACACCTTC
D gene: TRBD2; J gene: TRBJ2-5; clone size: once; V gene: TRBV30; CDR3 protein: CAWSEGATSGGETQYF; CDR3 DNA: TGTGCCTGGAGTGAAGGGGCGACTAGCGGGGGGGAGACCCAGTACTTC
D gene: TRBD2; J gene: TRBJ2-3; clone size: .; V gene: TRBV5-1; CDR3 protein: CASSQVAGDADTQYF; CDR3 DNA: TGCGCCAGCAGCCAGGTAGCGGGGGATGCAGATACGCAGTATTTT
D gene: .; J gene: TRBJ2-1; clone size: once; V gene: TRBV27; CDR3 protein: CASSFVGGRNEQFF; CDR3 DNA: TGTGCCAGCAGTTTCGTCGGGGGTCGCAATGAGCAGTTCTTC
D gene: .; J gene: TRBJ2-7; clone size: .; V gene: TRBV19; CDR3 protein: CASSMSGLSYEQYF; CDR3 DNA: TGTGCCAGTAGTATGTCTGGGCTCTCCTACGAGCAGTACTTC
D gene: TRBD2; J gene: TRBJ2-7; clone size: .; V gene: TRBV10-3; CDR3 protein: CAISDGTSGGEQYF; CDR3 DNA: TGTGCCATCAGTGACGGGACTAGCGGGGGCGAGCAGTACTTC
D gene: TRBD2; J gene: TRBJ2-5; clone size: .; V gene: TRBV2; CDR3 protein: CASSETSGGAPGQETQYF; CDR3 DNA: TGTGCCAGCAGTGAAACTAGCGGGGGGGCTCCTGGCCAAGAGACCCAGTACTTC
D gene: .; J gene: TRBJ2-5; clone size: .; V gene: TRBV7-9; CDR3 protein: CASSLVSGQETQYF; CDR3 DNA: TGTGCCAGCAGCTTAGTATCAGGGCAAGAGACCCAGTACTTC
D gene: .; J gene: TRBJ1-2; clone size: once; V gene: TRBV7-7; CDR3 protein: CASSLAVSLRYGYTF; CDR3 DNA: TGTGCCAGCAGCTTAGCCGTCAGCTTGAGGTATGGCTACACCTTC
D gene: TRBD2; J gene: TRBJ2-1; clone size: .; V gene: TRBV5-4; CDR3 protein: CATGGGGASYNEQFF; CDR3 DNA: TGTGCCACCGGGGGCGGGGGGGCATCCTACAATGAGCAGTTCTTC
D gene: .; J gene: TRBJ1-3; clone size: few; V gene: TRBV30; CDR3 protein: CAWSKRTEGPLYF; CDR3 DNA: TGTGCCTGGAGCAAGCGGACGGAGGGACCCCTATATTTT
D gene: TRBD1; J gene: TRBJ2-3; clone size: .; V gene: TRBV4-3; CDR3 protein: CASSPSDRARTDTQYF; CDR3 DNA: TGCGCCAGCAGCCCGTCGGACAGGGCCCGCACAGATACGCAGTATTTT
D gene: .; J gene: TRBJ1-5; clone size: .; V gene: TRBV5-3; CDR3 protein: CARSLLGGFSVLDQPQHF; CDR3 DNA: TGTGCCAGAAGCTTGCTTGGAGGGTTTAGCGTTTTAGATCAGCCCCAGCATTTT
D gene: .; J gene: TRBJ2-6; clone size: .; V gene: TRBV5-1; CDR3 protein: CASSTGPGANVLTF; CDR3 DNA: TGCGCCAGCAGTACAGGGCCTGGGGCCAACGTCCTGACTTTC
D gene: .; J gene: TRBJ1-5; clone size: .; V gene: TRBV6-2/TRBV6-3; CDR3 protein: CASSYPEPQHF; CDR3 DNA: TGTGCCAGCAGTTACCCGGAGCCCCAGCATTTT